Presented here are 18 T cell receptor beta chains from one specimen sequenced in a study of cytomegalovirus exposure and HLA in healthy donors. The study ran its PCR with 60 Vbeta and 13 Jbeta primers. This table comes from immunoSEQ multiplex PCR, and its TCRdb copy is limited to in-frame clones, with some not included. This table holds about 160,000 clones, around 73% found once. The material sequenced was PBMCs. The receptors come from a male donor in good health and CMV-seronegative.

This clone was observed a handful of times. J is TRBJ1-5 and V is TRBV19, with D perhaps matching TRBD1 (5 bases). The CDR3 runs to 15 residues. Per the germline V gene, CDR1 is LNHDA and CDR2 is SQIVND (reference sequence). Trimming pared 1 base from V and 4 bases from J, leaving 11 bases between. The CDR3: CASSIAGGRNQPQHF. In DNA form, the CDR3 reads TGTGCCAGTAGTATAGCCGGGGGTCGTAATCAGCCCCAGCATTTT.

The CDR3 DNA follows: TGTGCCACCACCCAGGGATTGGGGGAAAAACTGTTTTTT. It translates to CATTQGLGEKLFF. This chain connects TRBV19 to TRBJ1-4; perhaps TRBD1 as D (5 bases). Germline assignment: CDR1 LNHDA and CDR2 SQIVND (reference sequence). This CDR3 spans 13 amino acids. V was shortened by 10 bases and J by 8 bases, with 17 bases between the two germline ends.

The CDR3 region has the DNA TGTGCCAGCAGCTTGGCAGACAGAAATGAAGCTTTCTTT. Amino acids: CASSLADRNEAFF. The V gene is TRBV5-6, the J gene TRBJ1-1, with TRBD1 as a possible D gene (5 bases). This CDR3 contains 13 residues. Trimming left V 0 bases short and J 7 bases short, with 10 bases between. Germline V lookup: CDR1 SGHDT, CDR2 YYEEEE.

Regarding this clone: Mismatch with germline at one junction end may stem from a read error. This CDR3 is CASSQVAGGNSGYTF. The CDR3 DNA sequence: TGCGCCAGCAGCCAAGTGGCAGGGGGAAACTCTGGCTACACCTTC. This chain joins TRBV4-3 and TRBJ1-2, with 7 bases matching TRBD1. The germline V gene has CDR1 LGHNA and CDR2 YSLEER. The length of the CDR3 is 15 residues.

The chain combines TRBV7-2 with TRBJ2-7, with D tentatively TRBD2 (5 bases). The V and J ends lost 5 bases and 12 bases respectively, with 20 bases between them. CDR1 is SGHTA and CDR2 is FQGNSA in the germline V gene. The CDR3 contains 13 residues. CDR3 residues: CASSESGGQRMYF. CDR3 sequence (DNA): TGTGCCAGCAGCGAATCAGGAGGCCAGCGGATGTACTTC.

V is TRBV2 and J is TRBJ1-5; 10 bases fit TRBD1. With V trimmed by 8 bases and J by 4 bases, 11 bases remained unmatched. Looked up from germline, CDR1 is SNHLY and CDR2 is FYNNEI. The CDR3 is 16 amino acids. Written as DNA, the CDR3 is TGTGCCAGCGAGGGACAGGGGAGGGGTGGAAATCAGCCCCAGCATTTT. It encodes CASEGQGRGGNQPQHF.

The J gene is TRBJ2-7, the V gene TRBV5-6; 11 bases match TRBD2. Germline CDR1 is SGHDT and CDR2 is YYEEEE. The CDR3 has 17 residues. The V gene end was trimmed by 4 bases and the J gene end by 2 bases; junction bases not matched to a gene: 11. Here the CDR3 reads CASSLRELAGGPYEQYF. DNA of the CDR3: TGTGCCAGCAGCCTCCGAGAGTTAGCGGGGGGGCCCTACGAGCAGTACTTC.

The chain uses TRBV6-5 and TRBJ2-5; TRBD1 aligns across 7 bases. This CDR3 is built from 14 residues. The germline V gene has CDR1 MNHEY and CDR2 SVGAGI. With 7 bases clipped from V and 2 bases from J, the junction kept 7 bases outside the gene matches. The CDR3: CASTPWGQQETQYF. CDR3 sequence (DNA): TGTGCCAGCACTCCATGGGGACAGCAAGAGACCCAGTACTTC.

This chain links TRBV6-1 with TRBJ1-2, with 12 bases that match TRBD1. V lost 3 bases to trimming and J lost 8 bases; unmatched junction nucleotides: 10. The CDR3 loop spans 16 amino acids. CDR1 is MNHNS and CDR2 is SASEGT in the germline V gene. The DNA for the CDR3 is TGTGCCAGCAGTGATCCGCCGGGACAGGGGGCATTGGGCTACACCTTC. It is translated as CASSDPPGQGALGYTF.

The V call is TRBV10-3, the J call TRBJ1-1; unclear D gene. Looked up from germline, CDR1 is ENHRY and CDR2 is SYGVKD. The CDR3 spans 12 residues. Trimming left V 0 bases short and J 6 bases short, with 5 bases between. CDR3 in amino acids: CAISESTAEAFF. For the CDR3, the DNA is TGTGCCATCAGTGAGTCGACTGCTGAAGCTTTCTTT.

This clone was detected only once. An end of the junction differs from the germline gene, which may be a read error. CDR3: CASSGGLSTDTQYF. The CDR3 DNA sequence: TGTGCCAGCAGTGGTGGACTAAGCACGGATACGCAGTATTTT. The chain joins TRBV2 to TRBJ2-3; maybe TRBD2 (6 bases). The CDR3 totals 14 residues. The germline gives CDR1 SNHLY, CDR2 FYNNEI.

The CDR3 region is CASRGRGANTGELFF. In DNA form, the CDR3 reads TGTGCCAGCAGGGGACGGGGGGCCAACACCGGGGAGCTGTTTTTT. The rearrangement joins TRBV6-1 to TRBJ2-2; D perhaps matches TRBD2 (7 bases). Trimming shortened V by 6 bases and J by 2 bases, and 13 bases separated the two germline ends. The CDR3 has 15 amino acids. The germline V gene has CDR1 MNHNS and CDR2 SASEGT.

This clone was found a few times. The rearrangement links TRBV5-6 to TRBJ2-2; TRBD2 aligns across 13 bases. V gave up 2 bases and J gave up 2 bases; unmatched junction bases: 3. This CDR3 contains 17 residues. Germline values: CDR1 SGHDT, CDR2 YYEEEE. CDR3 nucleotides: TGTGCCAGCAGCTTCCCGGGACTAGCGGGAAACACCGGGGAGCTGTTTTTT. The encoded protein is CASSFPGLAGNTGELFF.

The CDR3 loop is CASSEGSGTGVNTEAFF. The CDR3, as DNA: TGTGCCAGCAGTGAAGGTTCCGGGACAGGGGTAAACACTGAAGCTTTCTTT. The chain joins TRBV6-1 to TRBJ1-1; 10 positions match TRBD1. This CDR3 is 17 amino acids long. The germline CDR1 and CDR2 sequences are MNHNS and SASEGT. Trimming took 1 base from V and 2 from J; bases not matched to a gene: 7.

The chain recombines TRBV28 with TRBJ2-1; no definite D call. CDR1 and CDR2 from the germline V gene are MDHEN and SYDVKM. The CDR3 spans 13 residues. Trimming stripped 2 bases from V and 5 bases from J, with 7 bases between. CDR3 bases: TGTGCCAGCAGTTTAATAGTAAACAATGAGCAGTTCTTC. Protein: CASSLIVNNEQFF.

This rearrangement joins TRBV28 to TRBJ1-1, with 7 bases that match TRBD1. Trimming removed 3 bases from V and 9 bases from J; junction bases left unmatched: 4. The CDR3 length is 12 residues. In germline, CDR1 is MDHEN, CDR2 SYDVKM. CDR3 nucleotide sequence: TGTGCCAGCAGTTTGCGGACAGGAAAAGCTTTCTTT. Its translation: CASSLRTGKAFF.

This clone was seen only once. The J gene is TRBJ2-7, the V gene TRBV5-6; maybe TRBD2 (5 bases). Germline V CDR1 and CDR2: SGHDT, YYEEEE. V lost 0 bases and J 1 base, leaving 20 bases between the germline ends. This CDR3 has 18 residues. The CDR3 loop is CASSLGPGGGRISYEQYF. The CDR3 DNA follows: TGTGCCAGCAGCTTGGGCCCAGGTGGAGGACGCATATCCTACGAGCAGTACTTC.

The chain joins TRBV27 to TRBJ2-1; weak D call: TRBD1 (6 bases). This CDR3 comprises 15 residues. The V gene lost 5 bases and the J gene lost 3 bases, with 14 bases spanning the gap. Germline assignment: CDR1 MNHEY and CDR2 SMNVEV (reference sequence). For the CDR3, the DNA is TGTGCCAGCAGTCCCGCGGACAGATACTACAATGAGCAGTTCTTC. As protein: CASSPADRYYNEQFF.